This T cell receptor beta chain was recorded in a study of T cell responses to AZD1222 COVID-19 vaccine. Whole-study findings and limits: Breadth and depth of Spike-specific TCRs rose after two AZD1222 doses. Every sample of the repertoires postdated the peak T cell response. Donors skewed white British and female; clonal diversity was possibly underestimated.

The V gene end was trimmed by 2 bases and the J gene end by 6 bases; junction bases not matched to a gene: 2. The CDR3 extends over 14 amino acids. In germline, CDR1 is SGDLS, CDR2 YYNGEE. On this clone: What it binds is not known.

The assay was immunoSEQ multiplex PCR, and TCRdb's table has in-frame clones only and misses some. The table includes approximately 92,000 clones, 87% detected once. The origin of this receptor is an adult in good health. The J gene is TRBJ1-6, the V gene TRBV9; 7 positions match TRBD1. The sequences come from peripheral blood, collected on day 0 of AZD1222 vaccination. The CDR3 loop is CASSVTGSNSPLHF. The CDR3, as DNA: TGTGCCAGCAGCGTGACAGGGTCTAATTCACCCCTCCACTTT.